Listed below are T cell receptor beta chains from one sample, sequenced in a study of T-cell reconstitution after alpha-beta-depleted transplantation in children. One entry per CDR3 protein results from TCRdb running MiXCR on the PCR reads. The table has roughly 200,000 distinct CDR3 sequences, 7% to 9% seen once. The source material was PBMCs, mostly from graft donor cells, sampled 360 days after TCRalphabeta/CD19-depleted stem cell transplant. The receptors originated from a male patient aged 2-15 years who had a stem cell transplant for acute myeloid leukemia, so the T cells may come from the graft donor. Each CDR3 is given without its conserved first and last residue. Fields, in order: V gene, clone size, CDR3 protein. Not all rows give a size; the values are once, few, many and, for expanded clones, a class.

v_gene: TRBV10-1; abundance: few; CDR3aa: ASKPGAGRHEQF
v_gene: TRBV4-3; abundance: -; CDR3aa: ASSQGNRRELRTQY
v_gene: TRBV5-1; abundance: few; CDR3aa: ASSSAGTSGRIEQF
v_gene: TRBV30; abundance: many; CDR3aa: AWSPRTAYSYNEQF
v_gene: TRBV7-8; abundance: few; CDR3aa: ASSLGEWRREGRDEQF
v_gene: TRBV12-5; abundance: -; CDR3aa: ASGLAVGYDNEQF
v_gene: TRBV29-1; abundance: many; CDR3aa: SVELHGGFEQY
v_gene: TRBV15; abundance: -; CDR3aa: ATSRDFRTSGGVGLGELF
v_gene: TRBV7-8; abundance: few; CDR3aa: ASRREETQY
v_gene: TRBV6-5; abundance: -; CDR3aa: ASSRGGREKLF
v_gene: TRBV2; abundance: many; CDR3aa: ASSKGSTNEKLF
v_gene: TRBV5-1; abundance: few; CDR3aa: ASSFRDLGTEAF
v_gene: TRBV28; abundance: -; CDR3aa: ASSLTTGPLRGNQPQH
v_gene: TRBV28; abundance: many; CDR3aa: ASSLRGSYEQY
v_gene: TRBV5-1; abundance: few; CDR3aa: ASRYTGNTGELF
v_gene: TRBV10-3; abundance: many; CDR3aa: AINADRVNEQY
v_gene: TRBV20-1; abundance: -; CDR3aa: SARDFWGLAGGHEQF
v_gene: TRBV12-3/TRBV12-4; abundance: few; CDR3aa: ASSLARYNEKLF
v_gene: TRBV29-1; abundance: many; CDR3aa: SVEGEY
v_gene: TRBV25-1; abundance: -; CDR3aa: ASSVRWTGLHDTEAF
v_gene: TRBV5-1; abundance: many; CDR3aa: ASSLVVQADHYNEQF
v_gene: TRBV9; abundance: -; CDR3aa: ASTTSGGRYDNEQF
v_gene: TRBV24-1; abundance: -; CDR3aa: ATSAGGGYQETQY
v_gene: TRBV7-9; abundance: -; CDR3aa: ASSHLIGGSGNTIY
v_gene: TRBV20-1; abundance: many; CDR3aa: SASASGSYEQY
v_gene: TRBV2; abundance: many; CDR3aa: ASIWGSRQIRSNEQF
v_gene: TRBV6-2/TRBV6-3; abundance: -; CDR3aa: ASTRAGLAKDTQY
v_gene: TRBV18; abundance: -; CDR3aa: ASSPLGAGARGTEAF
v_gene: TRBV7-3; abundance: -; CDR3aa: ASSLWAAETQY
v_gene: TRBV12-3/TRBV12-4; abundance: -; CDR3aa: ASTGTRAGELF
v_gene: TRBV20-1; abundance: -; CDR3aa: SARDGGGGGAVSGANVLT